The TCR beta chain described here comes from a study of blood T cell repertoires in COVID-19. Study-level background: Material from acute and convalescent COVID-19 was sourced from the United States, Italy and Spain. Sample material is recorded as cDNA or gDNA derived from T cells, B-cell-depleted T cells, or PBMCs.

Germline values: CDR1 MNHEY, CDR2 SVGEGT. Trimming pared 6 bases from V and 6 bases from J, leaving 12 bases between. The CDR3 consists of 13 residues. In the original analysis: Using reference gene primer amplification, nucleated cell counts were estimated. Clones were read by immunoSEQ multiplex PCR, and TCRdb kept only the in-frame ones, dropping some. The V and J calls and clone size were taken over from that table, and D and trimming were inferred from the DNA. The sample includes 150,000 or so clones, 85% to 90% seen only once; the top ten take approximately 7%. The chain couples TRBV6-2 or TRBV6-3 to TRBJ1-5, with a weak D call TRBD1 (5 bases). Sequencing was performed on peripheral blood. The TCR originated in a man aged 45-65 years with active or convalescent COVID-19. Written as DNA, the CDR3 is TGTGCCAGCAGGCCTCAGGGTTCTCAGCCCCAGCATTTT. Protein sequence: CASRPQGSQPQHF.